These 21 T cell receptor beta chains were sequenced from one sample in a study of cytomegalovirus exposure and HLA in healthy donors. It was with 60 Vbeta and 13 Jbeta primers that the PCR ran. Sequencing was performed with immunoSEQ multiplex PCR; in TCRdb, only in-frame clones are kept and a portion is missing. The table lists 150,000 to 200,000 clones, about 63% of them singletons. Material for sequencing was PBMCs. The source of these receptors is a woman aged 40 to 50 in good health and CMV-seropositive.

V and J are TRBV28 and TRBJ2-7; 7 bases are a match to TRBD2. The V segment lost 2 bases and the J segment 2 bases; nucleotides outside the gene matches: 6. Per the germline V gene, CDR1 is MDHEN and CDR2 is SYDVKM. CDR3 size: 15 residues. Here the CDR3 DNA reads TGTGCCAGCAGTTTAGAACGGGAGGTCACCTACGAGCAGTACTTC. Its translation is CASSLEREVTYEQYF.

The genes are TRBV19 and TRBJ2-7, with TRBD2 matching over 10 bases. Germline lookup yields CDR1 LNHDA and CDR2 SQIVND (reference sequence). The CDR3 is 15 amino acids. J gave up 1 base and V 4 bases, and 4 bases lay outside the gene matches. The CDR3 is CASSTSGRGSYEQYF. The CDR3 DNA follows: TGTGCCAGTAGTACTAGCGGGAGAGGGTCCTACGAGCAGTACTTC. The variable domain in full, completed from reference TRBV19 and TRBJ2-7, reads DGGITQSPKYLFRKEGQNVTLSCEQNLNHDAMYWYRQDPGQGLRLIYYSQIVNDFQKGDIAEGYSVSREKKESFPLTVTSAQKNPTAFYLCASSTSGRGSYEQYFGPGTRLTVT.

A few counts support this clone. The chain has TRBV19 and TRBJ1-5; 7 bases align to TRBD1. The ends lost 5 bases at V and 0 bases at J; junction bases unmatched: 13. CDR1 and CDR2 (germline): LNHDA, SQIVND (reference sequence). This CDR3 is 18 amino acids long. The CDR3 bases are TGTGCCAGTAGTTCGCGACAGGGAATTCCCTATAGCAATCAGCCCCAGCATTTT. Translated, it gives CASSSRQGIPYSNQPQHF.

V and J are TRBV6-1 and TRBJ2-3; possible D gene TRBD2, 5 bases. V was shortened by 2 bases and J by 7 bases, with 10 bases between the two germline ends. The CDR3 extends over 13 amino acids. CDR1 and CDR2 (germline): MNHNS, SASEGT. CDR3 region: CASSENRGNTQYF. The CDR3 DNA follows: TGTGCCAGCAGTGAAAACCGGGGTAATACGCAGTATTTT.

This chain links TRBV27 with TRBJ2-5; possible D gene TRBD2, 6 bases. TRBJ2-7 matches the DNA end more closely, so the J call is doubtful. Germline V CDR1 and CDR2: MNHEY, SMNVEV (reference sequence). The CDR3 is 14 residues long. The CDR3 sequence is CASTTAGTSYEQYF. The CDR3, as DNA: TGTGCCAGCACCACAGCGGGTACCTCCTACGAGCAGTACTTC.

The J gene is TRBJ1-3, the V gene TRBV28; TRBD1 matches 8 bases. This CDR3 is 13 amino acids long. CDR1 and CDR2 (germline): MDHEN, SYDVKM. V lost 7 bases and J lost 9; bases outside the gene matches: 8. The CDR3 here is CASTGQGGGTIYF. The CDR3 region has the DNA TGTGCCAGCACCGGACAGGGTGGAGGCACCATATATTTT.

The chain links TRBV5-4 to TRBJ2-2, with D possibly TRBD2 on 6 matching bases. Germline V gene data show CDR1 as SGHNT and CDR2 as YYREEE (reference sequence). The CDR3 covers 13 residues. Trimming stripped 3 bases from V and 4 bases from J, with 7 bases between. CDR3 protein: CASSSAGTGELFF. The DNA of the CDR3 is TGTGCCAGCAGCTCAGCGGGCACCGGGGAGCTGTTTTTT.

V usage is TRBV5-5 and J usage is TRBJ1-6; TRBD1 aligns across 7 bases. V was pared by 2 bases and J by 5 bases, with 7 bases of the junction left unmatched. CDR1 and CDR2 (germline): SGHKS, YYEKEE (reference sequence). This CDR3 spans 16 amino acids. CDR3 protein: CASSLGTERNNSPLHF. CDR3 nucleotide sequence: TGTGCCAGCAGCTTAGGGACAGAAAGAAATAATTCACCCCTCCACTTT.

The V call is TRBV7-2, the J call TRBJ2-2; tentative D call: TRBD2 (6 bases). Germline loops: CDR1 SGHTA, CDR2 FQGNSA. V lost 4 bases, J lost 5 bases, and 17 bases lay in between. The CDR3 loop spans 16 amino acids. The CDR3 DNA reads TGTGCCAGCAGCTCAGCGGGCCCAGGGAATACCGGGGAGCTGTTTTTT. Translated, it gives CASSSAGPGNTGELFF.

This chain joins TRBV11-2 and TRBJ2-7; 10 nucleotides line up with TRBD2. In germline, CDR1 is SGHAT, CDR2 FQNNGV. Trimming took 0 bases from V and 7 from J; bases not matched to a gene: 9. The CDR3 has 16 amino acids. As DNA, the CDR3 is TGTGCCAGCAGCTTAGAGGGTCTAGCGGGAGCCACGGAGCAGTACTTC. Translation: CASSLEGLAGATEQYF. Supplemented by reference TRBV11-2 and TRBJ2-7, the full variable domain reads EAGVAQSPRYKIIEKRQSVAFWCNPISGHATLYWYQQILGQGPKLLIQFQNNGVVDDSQLPKDRFSAERLKGVDSTLKIQPAKLEDSAVYLCASSLEGLAGATEQYFGPGTRLTVT.

The genes are TRBV5-4 and TRBJ1-4; tentative D call: TRBD1 (6 bases). This CDR3 comprises 15 residues. With 0 bases removed from V and 3 bases from J, the gap between germline ends came to 9 bases. CDR1 is SGHNT and CDR2 is YYREEE in the germline V gene (reference sequence). CDR3 DNA: TGTGCCAGCAGCTTGGGACAGGTGCCTAATGAAAAACTGTTTTTT. The encoded protein is CASSLGQVPNEKLFF.

The chain carries TRBV2 and TRBJ2-5; 12 bases fit TRBD2. V was pared by 6 bases and J by 3 bases, with 11 bases of the junction left unmatched. The CDR3 totals 17 residues. Germline V CDR1 and CDR2: SNHLY, FYNNEI. CDR3 protein: CASRVPETSGGEETQYF. The CDR3 DNA reads as TGTGCCAGCAGGGTTCCCGAGACTAGCGGGGGCGAAGAGACCCAGTACTTC.

V usage is TRBV5-1 and J usage is TRBJ2-5, with 8 bases identical to TRBD2. Germline-derived CDR1 and CDR2 are SGHRS and YFSETQ. This CDR3 has 14 amino acids. The V gene end was trimmed by 2 bases and the J gene end by 4 bases; junction bases not matched to a gene: 4. The CDR3 sequence: CASSFSAGAETQYF. The DNA for the CDR3 is TGCGCCAGCAGCTTTTCAGCGGGAGCAGAGACCCAGTACTTC. The variable domain in full, with the rest retrieved from reference TRBV5-1 and TRBJ2-5, is KAGVTQTPRYLIKTRGQQVTLSCSPISGHRSVSWYQQTPGQGLQFLFEYFSETQRNKGNFPGRFSGRQFSNSRSEMNVSTLELGDSALYLCASSFSAGAETQYFGPGTRLLVL.

This clone has only a few counts. The chain employs TRBV7-2 and TRBJ2-1; TRBD2 matches at 7 bases. Germline loops: CDR1 SGHTA, CDR2 FQGNSA. J was trimmed by 3 bases and V by 10 bases; bases with no gene match: 12. The CDR3 has 15 residues. CDR3 DNA sequence: TGTGCCACCGTGGGAGGGAGGGCCTTCTACAATGAGCAGTTCTTC. Residues: CATVGGRAFYNEQFF.

This chain uses TRBV18 with TRBJ2-5; TRBD1 aligns across 9 bases. Trimming cost V 2 bases and J 3 bases; bases outside gene matches: 4. Germline CDR1 KGHSH, CDR2 LQKENI. The CDR3 has 15 residues. The CDR3 sequence is CASSPVGQGEETQYF. The CDR3 DNA reads as TGTGCCAGCTCACCAGTGGGACAGGGTGAAGAGACCCAGTACTTC.

The chain joins TRBV25-1 to TRBJ2-3; D not resolved. There are 13 residues in the CDR3. CDR1 is MGHDK and CDR2 is SYGVNS in the germline V gene. Deletions cut 5 bases from V and 1 base from J, with 7 bases between. The CDR3 nucleotides read TGTGCCAGCAGTTACCGGGGCACAGATACGCAGTATTTT. Its protein is CASSYRGTDTQYF.

The V call is TRBV5-4, the J call TRBJ2-7; D perhaps matches TRBD1 (6 bases). The CDR3 is made up of 12 amino acids. The germline V and J ends were trimmed by 1 base and 12 bases, with 14 bases remaining between them. Germline lookup yields CDR1 SGHNT and CDR2 YYREEE (reference sequence). The CDR3 spells CASSLPGQKPYF. CDR3 sequence (DNA): TGTGCCAGCAGCTTGCCGGGACAAAAACCGTACTTC. Filled out from reference TRBV5-4 and TRBJ2-7, the complete variable domain reads ETGVTQSPTHLIKTRGQQVTLRCSSQSGHNTVSWYQQALGQGPQFIFQYYREEENGRGNFPPRFSGLQFPNYSSELNVNALELDDSALYLCASSLPGQKPYFGPGTRLTVT.

CDR3 in DNA: TGTGCCTGCCGGGACAGGGTCGCAGATACGCAGTATTTT. As protein: CACRDRVADTQYF. The gene calls are TRBV27 and TRBJ2-3, with 9 bases lining up with TRBD1. V shed 11 bases, J shed 4 bases, and the junction held 7 bases outside the gene matches. The CDR3 totals 13 residues. Germline loops: CDR1 MNHEY, CDR2 SMNVEV (reference sequence).

The J gene is TRBJ2-3, the V gene TRBV2; TRBD2 is a possible D gene (6 bases). Germline CDR1 reads SNHLY; CDR2 reads FYNNEI. V was shortened by 5 bases and J by 4 bases, with 10 bases between the two germline ends. This CDR3 comprises 13 residues. The DNA for the CDR3 is TGTGCCAGCAGTCTGGGGGAGGCAGATACGCAGTATTTT. Its translation is CASSLGEADTQYF.

This chain connects TRBV27 to TRBJ2-7, with 7 bases aligning to TRBD2. Germline V gene sequence: CDR1 MNHEY, CDR2 SMNVEV (reference sequence). J lost 7 bases, V lost 1 base, and 10 bases had no gene match. The CDR3 extends over 15 amino acids. The CDR3 spells CASSLFAGELREQYF. CDR3 nucleotide sequence: TGTGCCAGCAGTTTATTCGCGGGGGAATTACGGGAGCAGTACTTC.

The chain uses TRBV5-1 and TRBJ2-5; D might be TRBD2 (5 bases). CDR1 and CDR2 (germline): SGHRS, YFSETQ. The V and J ends lost 4 bases and 5 bases respectively, with 24 bases between them. The CDR3 is 17 amino acids. The CDR3 DNA sequence: TGCGCCAGCAGCGCCGGGGATTCCGCCAGCCTGGAGGAGACCCAGTACTTC. Its protein is CASSAGDSASLEETQYF. Complete variable domain (other parts from reference TRBV5-1 and TRBJ2-5): KAGVTQTPRYLIKTRGQQVTLSCSPISGHRSVSWYQQTPGQGLQFLFEYFSETQRNKGNFPGRFSGRQFSNSRSEMNVSTLELGDSALYLCASSAGDSASLEETQYFGPGTRLLVL.